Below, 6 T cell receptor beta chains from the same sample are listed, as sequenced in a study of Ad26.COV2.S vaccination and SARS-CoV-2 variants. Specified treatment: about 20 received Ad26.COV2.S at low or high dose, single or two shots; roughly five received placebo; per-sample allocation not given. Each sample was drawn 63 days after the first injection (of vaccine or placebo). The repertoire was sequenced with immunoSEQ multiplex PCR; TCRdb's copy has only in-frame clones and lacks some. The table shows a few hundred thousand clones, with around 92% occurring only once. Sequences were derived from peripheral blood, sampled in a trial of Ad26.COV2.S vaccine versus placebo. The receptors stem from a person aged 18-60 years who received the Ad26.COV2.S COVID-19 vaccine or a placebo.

The CDR3 sequence is CASSTTGTPNLYGYTF. CDR3 bases: TGTGCCAGTAGTACTACAGGAACCCCCAACCTATATGGCTACACCTTC. The rearrangement uses TRBV19 and TRBJ1-2; a weak D match, TRBD1 (5 bases). V lost 4 bases, J lost 5 bases, and 20 bases lay in between. This CDR3 is 16 amino acids long. Germline loops: CDR1 LNHDA, CDR2 SQIVND (reference sequence).

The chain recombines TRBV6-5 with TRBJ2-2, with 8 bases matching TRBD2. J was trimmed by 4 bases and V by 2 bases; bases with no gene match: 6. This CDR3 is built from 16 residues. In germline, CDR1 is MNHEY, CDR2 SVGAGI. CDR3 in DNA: TGTGCCAGCAGTTACAATCGGGGGGGCCTCACCGGGGAGCTGTTTTTT. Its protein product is CASSYNRGGLTGELFF.

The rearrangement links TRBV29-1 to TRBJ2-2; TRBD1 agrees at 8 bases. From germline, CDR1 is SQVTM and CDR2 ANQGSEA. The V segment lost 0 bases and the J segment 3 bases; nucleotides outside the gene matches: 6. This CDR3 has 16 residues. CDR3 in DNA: TGCAGCGTTGAAGATCAGTCAGGGGGCCACACCGGGGAGCTGTTTTTT. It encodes CSVEDQSGGHTGELFF.

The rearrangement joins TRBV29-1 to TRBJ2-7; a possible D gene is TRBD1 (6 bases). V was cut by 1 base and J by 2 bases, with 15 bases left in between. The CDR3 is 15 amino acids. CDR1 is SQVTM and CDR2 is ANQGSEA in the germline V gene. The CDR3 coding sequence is TGCAGCGTTGAAGGGCTGACAGGTTCAACCTACGAGCAGTACTTC. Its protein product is CSVEGLTGSTYEQYF.

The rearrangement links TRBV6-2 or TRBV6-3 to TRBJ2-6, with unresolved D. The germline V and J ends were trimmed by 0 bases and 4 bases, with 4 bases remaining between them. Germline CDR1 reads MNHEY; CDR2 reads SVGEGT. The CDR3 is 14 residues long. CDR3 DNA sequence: TGTGCCAGCAGTTACTCTACGGGGGCCAACGTCCTGACTTTC. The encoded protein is CASSYSTGANVLTF.

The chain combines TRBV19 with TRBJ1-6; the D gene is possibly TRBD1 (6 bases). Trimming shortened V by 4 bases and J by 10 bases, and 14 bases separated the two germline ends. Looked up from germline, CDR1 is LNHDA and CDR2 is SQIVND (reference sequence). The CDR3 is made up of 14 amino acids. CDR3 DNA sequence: TGTGCCAGTAGTAGAAGACAGGAATTGTCACCCCTCCACTTT. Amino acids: CASSRRQELSPLHF.